One sample yielded the 18 T cell receptor beta chains listed below, sequenced in a study of cytomegalovirus exposure and HLA in healthy donors (dated by TCRdb to the late 2010s). Library prep was done by the immunoSEQ multiplex PCR assay. The multiplex PCR relied on a mix of 60 forward primers for TCR Vbeta segments and 13 reverse primers for TCR Jbeta segments. TCRdb mirrors the immuneACCESS table, restricted to in-frame sequences. Some clones are absent from its copies; in checked studies, under half trace to an unresolved V gene, and the reason for the others is unknown. The sample table shows more than 50,000 clones, and around 79% are seen once. Around 2.5% of the sample comes from the top ten. Sequencing was done on a sample of PBMCs. The source of these receptors is a female donor in good health and CMV-seronegative.

The chain recombines TRBV10-3 with TRBJ2-3; TRBD2 aligns across 9 bases. J was trimmed by 0 bases and V by 5 bases; bases with no gene match: 3. This CDR3 comprises 15 residues. Looked up from germline, CDR1 is ENHRY and CDR2 is SYGVKD. The CDR3 region is CAISRLAESTDTQYF. DNA for the CDR3: TGTGCCATCAGTCGACTAGCGGAGAGCACAGATACGCAGTATTTT.

The V call is TRBV27, the J call TRBJ2-7, with D tentatively TRBD1 (5 bases). Germline CDR1 and CDR2: MNHEY and SMNVEV (reference sequence). The CDR3 spans 12 residues. The V gene lost 8 bases and the J gene lost 1 base, with 9 bases spanning the gap. CDR3 in amino acids: CASGPGSYEQYF. CDR3 nucleotides: TGTGCCAGCGGGCCAGGGTCCTACGAGCAGTACTTC.

The chain joins TRBV27 to TRBJ2-7; TRBD2 matches at 10 bases. This CDR3 is 13 amino acids long. CDR1 is MNHEY, CDR2 SMNVEV, per germline (reference sequence). After removal of 8 bases from V and 5 bases from J, the junction contained 6 bases not matched to a gene. The CDR3 reads CASYGLAENEQYF. Here the CDR3 DNA reads TGTGCCAGCTACGGACTAGCGGAAAACGAGCAGTACTTC.

The DNA of the CDR3 is TGTGCCAGCATGCAGGAGGGGAACACTGAAGCTTTCTTT. This translates into CASMQEGNTEAFF. The V gene is TRBV2, the J gene TRBJ1-1; D remains unclear. The CDR3 sequence is 13 residues long. Trimming left V 7 bases short and J 1 base short, with 10 bases between. In germline, CDR1 is SNHLY, CDR2 FYNNEI.

This chain joins TRBV9 and TRBJ2-2; TRBD1 matches 7 bases. The CDR3 loop spans 14 amino acids. V was pared by 4 bases and J by 1 base, with 1 base of the junction left unmatched. Germline V gives CDR1 SGDLS, CDR2 YYNGEE. The CDR3 is CASSRQGNTGELFF. The CDR3, as DNA: TGTGCCAGCAGCAGACAGGGGAACACCGGGGAGCTGTTTTTT.

The chain is built from TRBV6-1 and TRBJ2-1; 14 bases align to TRBD2. The V segment lost 4 bases and the J segment 8 bases; nucleotides outside the gene matches: 4. This CDR3 contains 15 residues. The V gene's germline CDR1 is MNHNS and CDR2 SASEGT. The CDR3 region has the DNA TGTGCCAGCAGTGGCCCGGGACTAGCGGGGGATGAGCAGTTCTTC. Protein: CASSGPGLAGDEQFF.

The chain joins TRBV2 to TRBJ1-4; D is ambiguous. The CDR3 spans 15 residues. Germline V gene sequence: CDR1 SNHLY, CDR2 FYNNEI. The V end was cut by 7 bases, the J end by 0 bases, with 12 bases between. CDR3 DNA: TGTGCCAGCACCAACGACACCTCAACTAATGAAAAACTGTTTTTT. Translating gives CASTNDTSTNEKLFF. The full variable domain, in which reference TRBV2 and TRBJ1-4 provide the parts outside the CDR3, is EPEVTQTPSHQVTQMGQEVILRCVPISNHLYFYWYRQILGQKVEFLVSFYNNEISEKSEIFDDQFSVERPDGSNFTLKIRSTKLEDSAMYFCASTNDTSTNEKLFFGSGTQLSVL.

The chain couples TRBV6-1 to TRBJ2-3; maybe TRBD2 (6 bases). V lost 1 base and J 6 bases, leaving 8 bases between the germline ends. The CDR3 is 13 residues long. Germline V gene data show CDR1 as MNHNS and CDR2 as SASEGT. The CDR3 here is CASSEEGRDTQYF. In DNA, the CDR3 is TGTGCCAGCAGTGAAGAGGGGAGGGATACGCAGTATTTT.

J is TRBJ2-3 and V is TRBV5-1; 8 bases are a match to TRBD2. CDR1 is SGHRS and CDR2 is YFSETQ in the germline V gene. Losses at the gene ends were 0 bases for V and 6 bases for J; bases not matched to a gene: 6. This CDR3 has 15 residues. CDR3 sequence reads: CASSLGAGDLDTQYF. The CDR3 bases are TGCGCCAGCAGCTTGGGAGCGGGAGATTTGGATACGCAGTATTTT.

The chain couples TRBV9 to TRBJ1-2; D remains ambiguous. Trimming took off 4 bases at V and 7 bases at J, with 17 bases between the two ends. CDR1 and CDR2 (germline): SGDLS, YYNGEE. The CDR3 runs to 14 residues. This CDR3 reads CASSPPLGHAGYTF. DNA for the CDR3: TGTGCCAGCAGCCCACCACTAGGGCACGCTGGCTACACCTTC.

The genes are TRBV5-1 and TRBJ2-5; 7 positions match TRBD1. Germline CDR1 SGHRS, CDR2 YFSETQ. The CDR3 covers 14 residues. The J segment lost 2 bases and the V segment lost 5 bases, leaving 6 bases of the junction unmatched. As DNA, the CDR3 is TGCGCCAGCAGTAAACCGGGACAGCAAGAGACCCAGTACTTC. It encodes CASSKPGQQETQYF.

The V and J genes are TRBV5-1 and TRBJ2-1; D might be TRBD1 (5 bases). Germline CDR1 SGHRS, CDR2 YFSETQ. Trimming stripped 4 bases from V and 7 bases from J, with 9 bases between. The CDR3 is 12 amino acids. The CDR3 sequence is CASSPQANEQFF. DNA for the CDR3: TGCGCCAGCAGCCCACAGGCTAATGAGCAGTTCTTC.

The table lists this clone with a count of one. The rearrangement joins TRBV13 to TRBJ2-5, with TRBD1 identical over 7 bases. The J call is uncertain, as TRBJ2-7 better fits the DNA end. The CDR3 runs 14 residues. Germline V gives CDR1 PRHDT, CDR2 FYEKMQ (reference sequence). In DNA form, the CDR3 reads TGTGCCAGCAGCTTAGGAGGGACAGCCTACGAGCAGTACTTC. Translated, it gives CASSLGGTAYEQYF.

The CDR3 bases are TGCGCCAGCAGCATCGGACTAGCGGAAAACTACGAGCAGTACTTC. This translates into CASSIGLAENYEQYF. The V gene is TRBV4-3, the J gene TRBJ2-5, with 10 nucleotides matching TRBD2. Judging by the DNA end, TRBJ2-7 fits better; the J call may be wrong. The CDR3 is 15 amino acids. Germline CDR1 reads LGHNA; CDR2 reads YSLEER.

J is TRBJ2-1 and V is TRBV7-6; D is unresolved. The CDR3 is 15 residues long. Looked up from germline, CDR1 is SGHVS and CDR2 is FNYEAQ. V shed 1 base and J shed 0 bases, with 7 bases lying between them. The chain's CDR3 is CASSLGLSSYNEQFF. CDR3 nucleotide sequence: TGTGCCAGCAGCTTAGGGTTGAGCTCCTACAATGAGCAGTTCTTC.

CDR3 amino acids: CASTSGSLSYEQYF. CDR3 DNA sequence: TGTGCCAGCACCAGCGGGAGTCTCTCCTACGAGCAGTACTTC. The rearrangement links TRBV2 to TRBJ2-5; 8 nucleotides align to TRBD2. The J call is doubtful: the DNA matches TRBJ2-7 better. Germline assignment: CDR1 SNHLY and CDR2 FYNNEI. CDR3 length equals 14 residues.

This clone was recorded only once. The J gene is TRBJ2-7, the V gene TRBV7-9; 9 bases fit TRBD1. Per germline, CDR1 SEHNR and CDR2 FQNEAQ (reference sequence). This CDR3 has 14 amino acids. V was pared by 3 bases and J by 7 bases, with 7 bases of the junction left unmatched. CDR3 loop: CASSFRDRDGEQYF. The CDR3 DNA follows: TGTGCCAGCAGCTTCCGGGACAGGGACGGTGAGCAGTACTTC.

The chain is built from TRBV28 and TRBJ2-1; 9 bases match TRBD2. V dropped 5 bases and J dropped 9; count of bases not matched to a gene: 17. This CDR3 region has 17 residues. From germline, CDR1 is MDHEN and CDR2 SYDVKM. The CDR3: CASSPTPGAGGPREQFF. CDR3 nucleotides: TGTGCCAGCAGTCCAACCCCGGGGGCGGGGGGGCCTCGTGAGCAGTTCTTC.